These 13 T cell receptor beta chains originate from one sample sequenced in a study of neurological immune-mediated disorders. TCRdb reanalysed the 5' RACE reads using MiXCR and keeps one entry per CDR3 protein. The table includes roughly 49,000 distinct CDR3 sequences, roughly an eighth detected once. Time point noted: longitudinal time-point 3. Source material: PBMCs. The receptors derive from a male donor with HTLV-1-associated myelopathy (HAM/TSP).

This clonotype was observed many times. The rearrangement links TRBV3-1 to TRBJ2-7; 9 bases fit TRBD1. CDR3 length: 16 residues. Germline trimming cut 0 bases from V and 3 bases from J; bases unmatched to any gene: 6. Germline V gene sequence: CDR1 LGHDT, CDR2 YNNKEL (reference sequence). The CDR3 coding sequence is TGTGCCAGCAGCCAAGATCCAGGACAGGGGCTCTACGAGCAGTACTTC. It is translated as CASSQDPGQGLYEQYF.

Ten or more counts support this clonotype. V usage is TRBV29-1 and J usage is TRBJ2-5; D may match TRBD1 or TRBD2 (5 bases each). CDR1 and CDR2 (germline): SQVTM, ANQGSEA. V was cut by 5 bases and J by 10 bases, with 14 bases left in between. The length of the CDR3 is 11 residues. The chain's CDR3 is CSVSSSGGQYF. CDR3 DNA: TGCAGCGTTTCCTCGAGTGGGGGCCAGTACTTC.

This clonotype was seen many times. This chain's CDR3 is CASSQRRDYSYEQYF. The DNA of the CDR3 is TGTGCCAGCAGCCAAAGACGGGACTACTCCTACGAGCAGTACTTC. The V gene is TRBV3-1, the J gene TRBJ2-7; TRBD2 matches 7 bases. Trimming removed 2 bases from V and 0 bases from J; junction bases left unmatched: 4. This CDR3 spans 15 amino acids. Germline V gene lookup returns CDR1 LGHDT and CDR2 YNNKEL (reference sequence).

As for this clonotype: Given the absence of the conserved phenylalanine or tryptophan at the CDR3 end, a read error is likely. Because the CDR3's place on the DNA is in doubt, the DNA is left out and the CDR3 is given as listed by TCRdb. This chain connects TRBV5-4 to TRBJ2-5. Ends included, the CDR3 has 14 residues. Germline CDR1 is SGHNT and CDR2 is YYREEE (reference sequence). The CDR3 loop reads CASSRENGQGRSTS.

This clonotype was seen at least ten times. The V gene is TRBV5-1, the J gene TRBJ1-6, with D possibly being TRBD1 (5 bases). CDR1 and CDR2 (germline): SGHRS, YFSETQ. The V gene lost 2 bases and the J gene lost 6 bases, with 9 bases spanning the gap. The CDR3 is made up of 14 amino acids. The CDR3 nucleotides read TGCGCCAGCAGCTTTTCAGGGACTAATTCACCCCTCCACTTT. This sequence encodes CASSFSGTNSPLHF.

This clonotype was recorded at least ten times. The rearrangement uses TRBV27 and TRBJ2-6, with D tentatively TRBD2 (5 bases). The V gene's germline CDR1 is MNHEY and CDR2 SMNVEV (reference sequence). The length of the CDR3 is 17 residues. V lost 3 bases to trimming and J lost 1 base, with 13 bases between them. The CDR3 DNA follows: TGTGCCAGCAGTTTTGGTCGGAGGATATCTGGGGCCAACGTCCTGACTTTC. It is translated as CASSFGRRISGANVLTF. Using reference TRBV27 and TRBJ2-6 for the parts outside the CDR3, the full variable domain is EAQVTQNPRYLITVTGKKLTVTCSQNMNHEYMSWYRQDPGLGLRQIYYSMNVEVTDKGDVPEGYKVSRKEKRNFPLILESPSPNQTSLYFCASSFGRRISGANVLTFGAGSRLTVL.

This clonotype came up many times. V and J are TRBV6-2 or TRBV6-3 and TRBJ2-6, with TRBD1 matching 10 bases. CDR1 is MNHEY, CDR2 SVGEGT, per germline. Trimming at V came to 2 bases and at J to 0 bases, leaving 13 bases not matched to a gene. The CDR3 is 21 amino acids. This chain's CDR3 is CASSYPTGTGEPFSGANVLTF. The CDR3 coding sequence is TGTGCCAGCAGTTACCCGACCGGGACAGGGGAACCCTTCTCTGGGGCCAACGTCCTGACTTTC.

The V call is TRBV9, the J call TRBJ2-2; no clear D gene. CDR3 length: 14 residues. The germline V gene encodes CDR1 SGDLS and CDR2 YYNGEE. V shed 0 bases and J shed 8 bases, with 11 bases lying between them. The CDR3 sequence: CASSVGVPEGELFF. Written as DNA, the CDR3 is TGTGCCAGCAGCGTAGGGGTCCCCGAGGGGGAGCTGTTTTTT.

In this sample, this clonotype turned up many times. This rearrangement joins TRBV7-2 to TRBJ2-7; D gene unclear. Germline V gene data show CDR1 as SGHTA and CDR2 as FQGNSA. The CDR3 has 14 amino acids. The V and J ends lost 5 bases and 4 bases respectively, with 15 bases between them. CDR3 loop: CASSVSFYGYEQYF. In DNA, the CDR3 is TGTGCCAGCAGCGTTTCCTTTTATGGGTACGAGCAGTACTTC.

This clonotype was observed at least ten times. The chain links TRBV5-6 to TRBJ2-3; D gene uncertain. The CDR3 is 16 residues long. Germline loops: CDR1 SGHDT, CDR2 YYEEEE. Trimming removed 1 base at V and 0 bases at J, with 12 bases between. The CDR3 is CASSLWIRSSTDTQYF. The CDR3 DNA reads TGTGCCAGCAGCTTGTGGATAAGATCTAGCACAGATACGCAGTATTTT.

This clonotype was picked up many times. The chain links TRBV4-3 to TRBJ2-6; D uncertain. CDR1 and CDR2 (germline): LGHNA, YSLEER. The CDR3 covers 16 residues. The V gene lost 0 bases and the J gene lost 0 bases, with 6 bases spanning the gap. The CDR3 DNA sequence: TGCGCCAGCAGCCAAGACAGTCCCTCTGGGGCCAACGTCCTGACTTTC. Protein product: CASSQDSPSGANVLTF.

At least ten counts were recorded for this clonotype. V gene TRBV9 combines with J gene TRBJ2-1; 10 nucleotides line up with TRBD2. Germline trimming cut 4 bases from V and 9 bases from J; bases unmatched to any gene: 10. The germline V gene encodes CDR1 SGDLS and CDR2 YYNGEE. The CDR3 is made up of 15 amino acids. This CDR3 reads CASSSSGGTLVEQFF. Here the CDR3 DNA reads TGTGCCAGCAGCTCTAGCGGGGGAACCCTTGTTGAGCAGTTCTTC.

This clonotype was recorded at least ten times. CDR3 coding DNA: TGCAGTGCTTTTAATCGGGACGTCTACGAGCAGTACTTC. It encodes CSAFNRDVYEQYF. The rearrangement links TRBV20-1 to TRBJ2-7; tentatively, D is TRBD1 or TRBD2 (5 bases each). Trimming stripped 5 bases from V and 3 bases from J, with 14 bases between. The CDR3 is 13 amino acids. The germline CDR1 and CDR2 sequences are DFQATT and SNEGSKA (reference sequence).